Described below is a single TCR beta chain sequence and its context. Its cognate antigen is unknown. Here immunoSEQ multiplex PCR was the method, and the copy in TCRdb shows in-frame clones only, minus some. This table has around 15,000 clones, roughly 88% appearing once. The entry originates in a study of graft-versus-host responses after intestinal transplantation. Whole-study results and caveats: Ileal or blood samples showed some GvH clones first, and such clones were also found in recipient marrow.

This CDR3 has 15 amino acids. Germline CDR1 reads SGHRS; CDR2 reads YFSETQ. V lost 4 bases and J lost 9; bases outside the gene matches: 8. This rearrangement joins TRBV5-1 to TRBJ2-1, with 12 bases identical to TRBD2. Sequenced material: PBMCs, taken 110 days after intestinal transplant. The sequence was obtained from a human patient who received an intestinal transplant, so some T cells may come from the graft donor. CDR3 nucleotide sequence: TGCGCCAGCAGCCGTTCTAGCGGGAGGGCGCGTGAGCAGTTCTTC. This translates into CASSRSSGRAREQFF.